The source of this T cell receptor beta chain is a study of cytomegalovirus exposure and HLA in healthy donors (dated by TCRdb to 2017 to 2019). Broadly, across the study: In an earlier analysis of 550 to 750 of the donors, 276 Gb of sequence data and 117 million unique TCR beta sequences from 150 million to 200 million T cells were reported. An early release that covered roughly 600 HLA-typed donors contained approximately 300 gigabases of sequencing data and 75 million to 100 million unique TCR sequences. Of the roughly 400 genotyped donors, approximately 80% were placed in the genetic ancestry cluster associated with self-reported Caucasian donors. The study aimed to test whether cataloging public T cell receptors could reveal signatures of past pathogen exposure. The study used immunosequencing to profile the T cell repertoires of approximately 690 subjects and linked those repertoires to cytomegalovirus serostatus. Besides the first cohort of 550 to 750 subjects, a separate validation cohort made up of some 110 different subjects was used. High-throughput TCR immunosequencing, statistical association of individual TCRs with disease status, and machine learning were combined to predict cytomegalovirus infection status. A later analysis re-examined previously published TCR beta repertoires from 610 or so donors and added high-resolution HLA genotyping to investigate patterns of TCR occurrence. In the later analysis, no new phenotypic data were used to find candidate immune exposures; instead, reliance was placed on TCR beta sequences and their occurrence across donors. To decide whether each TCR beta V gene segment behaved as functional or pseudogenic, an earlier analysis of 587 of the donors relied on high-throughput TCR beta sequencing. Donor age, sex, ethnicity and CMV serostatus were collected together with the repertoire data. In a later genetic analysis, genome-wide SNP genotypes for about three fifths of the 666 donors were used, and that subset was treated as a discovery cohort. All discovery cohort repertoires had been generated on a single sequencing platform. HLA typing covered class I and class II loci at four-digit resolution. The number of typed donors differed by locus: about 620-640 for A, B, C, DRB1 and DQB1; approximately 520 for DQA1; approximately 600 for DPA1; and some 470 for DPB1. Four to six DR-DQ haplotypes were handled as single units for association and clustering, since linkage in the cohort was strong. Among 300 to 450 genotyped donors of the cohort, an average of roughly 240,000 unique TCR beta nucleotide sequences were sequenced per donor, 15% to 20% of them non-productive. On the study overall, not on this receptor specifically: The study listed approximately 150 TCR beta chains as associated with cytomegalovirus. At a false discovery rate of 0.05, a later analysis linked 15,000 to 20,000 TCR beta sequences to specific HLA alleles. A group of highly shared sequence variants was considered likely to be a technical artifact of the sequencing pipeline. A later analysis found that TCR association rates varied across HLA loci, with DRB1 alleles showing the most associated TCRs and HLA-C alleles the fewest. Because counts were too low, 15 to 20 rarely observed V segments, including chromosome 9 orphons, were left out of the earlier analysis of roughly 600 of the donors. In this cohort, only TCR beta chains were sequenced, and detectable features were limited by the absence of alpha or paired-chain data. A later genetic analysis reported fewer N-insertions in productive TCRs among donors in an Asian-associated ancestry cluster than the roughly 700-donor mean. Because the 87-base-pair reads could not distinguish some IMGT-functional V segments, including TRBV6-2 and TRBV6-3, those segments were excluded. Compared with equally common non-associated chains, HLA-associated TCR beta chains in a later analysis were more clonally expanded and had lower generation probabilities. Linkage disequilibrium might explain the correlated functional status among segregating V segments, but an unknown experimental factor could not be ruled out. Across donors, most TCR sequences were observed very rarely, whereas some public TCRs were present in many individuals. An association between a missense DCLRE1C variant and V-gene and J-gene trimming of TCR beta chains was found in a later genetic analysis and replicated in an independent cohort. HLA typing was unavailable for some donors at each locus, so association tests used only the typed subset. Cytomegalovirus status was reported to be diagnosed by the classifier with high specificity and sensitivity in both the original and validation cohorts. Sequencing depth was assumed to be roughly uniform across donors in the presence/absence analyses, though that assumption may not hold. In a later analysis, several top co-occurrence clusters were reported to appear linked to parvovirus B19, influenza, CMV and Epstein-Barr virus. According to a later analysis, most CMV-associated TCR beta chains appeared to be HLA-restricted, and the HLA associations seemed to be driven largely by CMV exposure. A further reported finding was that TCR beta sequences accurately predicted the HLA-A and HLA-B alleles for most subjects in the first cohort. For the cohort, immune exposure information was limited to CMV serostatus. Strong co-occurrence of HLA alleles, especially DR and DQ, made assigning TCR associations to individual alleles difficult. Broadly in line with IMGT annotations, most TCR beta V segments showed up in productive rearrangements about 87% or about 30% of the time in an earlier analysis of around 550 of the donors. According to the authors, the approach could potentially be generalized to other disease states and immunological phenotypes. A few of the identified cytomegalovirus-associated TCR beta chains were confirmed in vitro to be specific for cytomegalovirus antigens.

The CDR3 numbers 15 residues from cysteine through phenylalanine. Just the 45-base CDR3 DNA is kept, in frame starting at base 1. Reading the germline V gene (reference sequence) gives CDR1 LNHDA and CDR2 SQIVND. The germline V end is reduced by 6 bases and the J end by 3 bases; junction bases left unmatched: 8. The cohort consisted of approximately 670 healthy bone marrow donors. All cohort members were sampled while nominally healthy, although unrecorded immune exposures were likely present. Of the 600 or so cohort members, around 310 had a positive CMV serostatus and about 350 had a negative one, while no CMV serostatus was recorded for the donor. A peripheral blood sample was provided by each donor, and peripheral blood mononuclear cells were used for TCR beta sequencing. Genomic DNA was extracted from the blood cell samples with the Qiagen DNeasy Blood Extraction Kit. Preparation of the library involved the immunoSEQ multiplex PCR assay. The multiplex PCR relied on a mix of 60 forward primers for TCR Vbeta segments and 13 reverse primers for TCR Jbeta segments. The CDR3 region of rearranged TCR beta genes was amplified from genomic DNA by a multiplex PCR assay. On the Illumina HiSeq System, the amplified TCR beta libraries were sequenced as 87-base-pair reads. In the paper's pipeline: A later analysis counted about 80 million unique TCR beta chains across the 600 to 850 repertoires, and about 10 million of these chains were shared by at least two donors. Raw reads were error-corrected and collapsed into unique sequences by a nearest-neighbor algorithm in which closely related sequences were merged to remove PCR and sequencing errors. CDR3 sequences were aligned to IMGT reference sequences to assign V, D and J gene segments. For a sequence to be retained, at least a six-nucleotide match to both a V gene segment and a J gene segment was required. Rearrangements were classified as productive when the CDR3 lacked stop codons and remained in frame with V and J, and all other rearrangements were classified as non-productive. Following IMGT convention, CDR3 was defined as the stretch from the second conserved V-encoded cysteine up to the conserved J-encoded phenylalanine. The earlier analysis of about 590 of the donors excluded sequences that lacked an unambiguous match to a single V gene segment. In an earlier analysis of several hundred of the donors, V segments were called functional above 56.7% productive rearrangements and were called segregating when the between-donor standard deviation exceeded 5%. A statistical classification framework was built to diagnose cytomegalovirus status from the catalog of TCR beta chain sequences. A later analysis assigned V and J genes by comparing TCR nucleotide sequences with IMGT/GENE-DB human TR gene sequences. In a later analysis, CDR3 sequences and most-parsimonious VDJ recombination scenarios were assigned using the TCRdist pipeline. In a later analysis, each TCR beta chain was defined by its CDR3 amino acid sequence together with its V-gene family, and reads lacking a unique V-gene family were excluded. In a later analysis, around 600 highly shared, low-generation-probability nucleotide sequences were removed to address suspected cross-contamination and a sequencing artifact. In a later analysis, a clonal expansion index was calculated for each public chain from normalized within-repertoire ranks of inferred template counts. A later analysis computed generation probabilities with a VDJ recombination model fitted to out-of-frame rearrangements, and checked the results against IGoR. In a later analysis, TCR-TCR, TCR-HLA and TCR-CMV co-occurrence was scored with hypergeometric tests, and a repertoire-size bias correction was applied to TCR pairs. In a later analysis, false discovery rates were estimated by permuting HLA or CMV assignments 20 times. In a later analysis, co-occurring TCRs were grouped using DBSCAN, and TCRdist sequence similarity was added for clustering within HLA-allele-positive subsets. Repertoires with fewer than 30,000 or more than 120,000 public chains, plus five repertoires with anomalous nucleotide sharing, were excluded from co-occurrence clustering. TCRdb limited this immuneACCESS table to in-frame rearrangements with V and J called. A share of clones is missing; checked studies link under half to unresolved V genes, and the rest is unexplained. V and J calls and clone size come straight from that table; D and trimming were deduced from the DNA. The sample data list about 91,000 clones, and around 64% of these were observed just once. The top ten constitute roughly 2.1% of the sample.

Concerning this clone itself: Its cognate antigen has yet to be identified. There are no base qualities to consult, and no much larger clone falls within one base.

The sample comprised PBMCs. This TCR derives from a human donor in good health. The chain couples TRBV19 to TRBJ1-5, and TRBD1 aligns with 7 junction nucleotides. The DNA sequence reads TGTGCCAGTAGCCCGGGACAGTCTCTCAATCAGCCCCAGCATTTT. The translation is CASSPGQSLNQPQHF.